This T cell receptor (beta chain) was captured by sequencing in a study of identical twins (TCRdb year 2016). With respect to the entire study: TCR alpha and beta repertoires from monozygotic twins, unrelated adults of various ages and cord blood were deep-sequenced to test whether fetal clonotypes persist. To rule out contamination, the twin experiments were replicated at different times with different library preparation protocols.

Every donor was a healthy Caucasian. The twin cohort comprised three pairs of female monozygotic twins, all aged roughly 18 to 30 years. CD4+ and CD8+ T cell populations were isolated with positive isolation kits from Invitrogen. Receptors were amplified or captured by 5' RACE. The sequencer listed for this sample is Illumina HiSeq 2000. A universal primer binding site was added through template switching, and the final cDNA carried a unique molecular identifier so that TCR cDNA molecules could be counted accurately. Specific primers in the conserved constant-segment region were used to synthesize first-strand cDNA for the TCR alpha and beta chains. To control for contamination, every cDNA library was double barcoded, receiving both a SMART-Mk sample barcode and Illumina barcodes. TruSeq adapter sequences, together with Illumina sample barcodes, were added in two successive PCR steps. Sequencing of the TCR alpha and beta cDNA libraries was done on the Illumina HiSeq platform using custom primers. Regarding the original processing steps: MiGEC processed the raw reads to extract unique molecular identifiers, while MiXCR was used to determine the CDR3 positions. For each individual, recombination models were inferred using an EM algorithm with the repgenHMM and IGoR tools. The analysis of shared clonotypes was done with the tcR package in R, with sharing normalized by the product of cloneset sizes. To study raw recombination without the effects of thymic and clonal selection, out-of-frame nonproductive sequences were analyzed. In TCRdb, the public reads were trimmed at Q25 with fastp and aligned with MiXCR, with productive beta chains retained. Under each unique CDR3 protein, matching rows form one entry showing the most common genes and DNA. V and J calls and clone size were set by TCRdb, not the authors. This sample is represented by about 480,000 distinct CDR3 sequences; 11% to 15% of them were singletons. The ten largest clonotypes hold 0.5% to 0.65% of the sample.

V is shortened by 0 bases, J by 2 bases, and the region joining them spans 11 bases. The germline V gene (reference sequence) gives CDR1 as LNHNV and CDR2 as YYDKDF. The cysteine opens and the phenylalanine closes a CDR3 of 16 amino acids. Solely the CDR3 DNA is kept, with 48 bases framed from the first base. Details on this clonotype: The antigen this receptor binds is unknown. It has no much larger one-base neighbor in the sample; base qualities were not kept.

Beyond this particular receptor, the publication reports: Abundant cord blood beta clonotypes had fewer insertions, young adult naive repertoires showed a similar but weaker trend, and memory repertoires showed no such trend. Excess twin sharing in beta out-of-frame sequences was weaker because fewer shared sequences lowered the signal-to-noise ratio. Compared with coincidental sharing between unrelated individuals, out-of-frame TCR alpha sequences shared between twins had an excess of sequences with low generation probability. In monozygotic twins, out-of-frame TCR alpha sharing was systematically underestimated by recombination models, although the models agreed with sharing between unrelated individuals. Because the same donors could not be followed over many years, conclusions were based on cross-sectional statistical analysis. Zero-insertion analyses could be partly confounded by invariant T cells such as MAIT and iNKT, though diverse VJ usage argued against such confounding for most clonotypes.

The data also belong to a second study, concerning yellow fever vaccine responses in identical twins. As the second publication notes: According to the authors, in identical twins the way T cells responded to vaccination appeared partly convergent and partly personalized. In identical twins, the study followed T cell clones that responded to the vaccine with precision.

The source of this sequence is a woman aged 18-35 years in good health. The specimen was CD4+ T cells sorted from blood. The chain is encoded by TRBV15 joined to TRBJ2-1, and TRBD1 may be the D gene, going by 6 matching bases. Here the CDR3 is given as CATSRDYGTTYNEQFF. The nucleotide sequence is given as TGTGCCACCAGCAGAGATTACGGGACAACCTACAATGAGCAGTTCTTC.